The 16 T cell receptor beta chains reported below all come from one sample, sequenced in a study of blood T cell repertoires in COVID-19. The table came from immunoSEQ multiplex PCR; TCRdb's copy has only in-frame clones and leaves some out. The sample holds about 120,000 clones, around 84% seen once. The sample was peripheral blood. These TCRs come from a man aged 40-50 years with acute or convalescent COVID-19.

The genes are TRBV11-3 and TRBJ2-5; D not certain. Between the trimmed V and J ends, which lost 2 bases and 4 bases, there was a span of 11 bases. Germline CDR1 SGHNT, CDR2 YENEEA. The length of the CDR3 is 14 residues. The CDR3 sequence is CASSLSSRRETQYF. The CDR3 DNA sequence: TGTGCCAGCAGCTTATCAAGCCGAAGAGAGACCCAGTACTTC.

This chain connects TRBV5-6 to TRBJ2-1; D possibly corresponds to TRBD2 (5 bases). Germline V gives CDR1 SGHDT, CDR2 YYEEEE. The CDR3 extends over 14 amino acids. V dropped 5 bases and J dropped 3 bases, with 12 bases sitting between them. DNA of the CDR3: TGTGCCAGCAGTCCAACTAGAGTCTACAATGAGCAGTTCTTC. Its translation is CASSPTRVYNEQFF.

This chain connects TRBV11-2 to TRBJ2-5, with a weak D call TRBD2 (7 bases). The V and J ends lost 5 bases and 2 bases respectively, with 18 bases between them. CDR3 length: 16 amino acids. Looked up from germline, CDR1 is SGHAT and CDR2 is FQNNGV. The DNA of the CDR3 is TGTGCCAGCAGCCTAGGGAGGGGAGGGGGGCAAGAGACCCAGTACTTC. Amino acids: CASSLGRGGGQETQYF.

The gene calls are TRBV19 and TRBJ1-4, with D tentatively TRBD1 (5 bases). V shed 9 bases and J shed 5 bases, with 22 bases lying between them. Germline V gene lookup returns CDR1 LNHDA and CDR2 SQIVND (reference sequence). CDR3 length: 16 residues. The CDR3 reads CASSPGRVAGNEKLFF. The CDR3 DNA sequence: TGTGCCAGCTCTCCGGGTCGGGTGGCAGGGAATGAAAAACTGTTTTTT.

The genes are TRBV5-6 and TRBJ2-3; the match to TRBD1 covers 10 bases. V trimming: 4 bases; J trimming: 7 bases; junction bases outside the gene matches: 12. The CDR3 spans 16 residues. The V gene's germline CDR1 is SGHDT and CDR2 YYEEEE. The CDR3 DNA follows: TGTGCCAGCAGCCCCTCTGGGACAGGGGATCGGAATACGCAGTATTTT. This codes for CASSPSGTGDRNTQYF.

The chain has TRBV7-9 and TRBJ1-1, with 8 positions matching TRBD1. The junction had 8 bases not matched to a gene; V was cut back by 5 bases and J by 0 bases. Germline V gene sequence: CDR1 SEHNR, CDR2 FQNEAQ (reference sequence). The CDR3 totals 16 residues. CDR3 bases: TGTGCCAGCAGCCCCTACAGGGGGGGAATGAACACTGAAGCTTTCTTT. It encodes CASSPYRGGMNTEAFF.

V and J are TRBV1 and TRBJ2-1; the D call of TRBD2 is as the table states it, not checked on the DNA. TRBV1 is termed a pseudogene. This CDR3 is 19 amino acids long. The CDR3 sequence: CTSSQGSRGGAGGYWEQFF. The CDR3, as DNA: TGCACCAGCAGCCAAGGTTCCCGTGGAGGAGCGGGGGGGTATTGGGAGCAGTTCTTC.

The CDR3 here is CASSWTGDTGELFF. The CDR3, as DNA: TGTGCCAGCAGCTGGACAGGGGATACCGGGGAGCTGTTTTTT. The genes are TRBV5-5 and TRBJ2-2, with TRBD1 matching over 9 bases. This CDR3 contains 14 residues. With V trimmed by 3 bases and J by 5 bases, 2 bases remained unmatched. Germline V lookup: CDR1 SGHKS, CDR2 YYEKEE (reference sequence).

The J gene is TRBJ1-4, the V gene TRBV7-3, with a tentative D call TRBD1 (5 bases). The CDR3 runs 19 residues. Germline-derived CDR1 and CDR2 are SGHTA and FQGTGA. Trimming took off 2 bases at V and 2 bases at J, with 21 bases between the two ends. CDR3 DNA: TGTGCCAGCAGCTTACTGTGTACGCCGGGGACTCACACTAATGAAAAACTGTTTTTT. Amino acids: CASSLLCTPGTHTNEKLFF.

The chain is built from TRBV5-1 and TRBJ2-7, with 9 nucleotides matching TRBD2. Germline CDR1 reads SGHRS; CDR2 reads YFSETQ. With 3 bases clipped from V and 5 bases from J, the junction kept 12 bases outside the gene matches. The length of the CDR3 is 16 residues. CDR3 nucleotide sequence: TGCGCCAGCAGCTGGAGGTTGGGCGGGGGGGCCGACGAGCAGTACTTC. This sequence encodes CASSWRLGGGADEQYF.

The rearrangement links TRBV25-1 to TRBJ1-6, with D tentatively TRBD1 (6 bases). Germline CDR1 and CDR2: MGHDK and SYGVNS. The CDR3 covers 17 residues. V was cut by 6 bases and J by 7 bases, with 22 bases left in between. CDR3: CASRGLGASPFNSPLHF. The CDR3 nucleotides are TGTGCCAGCAGGGGGCTGGGGGCCTCTCCTTTCAATTCACCCCTCCACTTT.

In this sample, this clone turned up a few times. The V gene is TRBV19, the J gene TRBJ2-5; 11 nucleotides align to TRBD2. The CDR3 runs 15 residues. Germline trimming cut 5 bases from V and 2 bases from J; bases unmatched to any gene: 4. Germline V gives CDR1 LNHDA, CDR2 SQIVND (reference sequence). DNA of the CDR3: TGTGCCAGTAGTCTCGTAGCGGGAGGGCAAGAGACCCAGTACTTC. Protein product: CASSLVAGGQETQYF.

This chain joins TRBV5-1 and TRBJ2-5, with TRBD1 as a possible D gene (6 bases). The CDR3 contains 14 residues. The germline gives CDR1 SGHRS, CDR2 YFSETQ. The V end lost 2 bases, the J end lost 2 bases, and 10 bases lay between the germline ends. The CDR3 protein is CASSLSTGQETQYF. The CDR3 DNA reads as TGCGCCAGCAGCTTATCAACAGGGCAAGAGACCCAGTACTTC.

Here the CDR3 DNA reads TGTGCCAGTGCCCTTCTAGCGGGAGATGAGCAGTTCTTC. Protein: CASALLAGDEQFF. The genes are TRBV19 and TRBJ2-1; 10 nucleotides line up with TRBD2. V lost 8 bases, J lost 8 bases, and 6 bases stayed unmatched. This CDR3 is built from 13 residues. Germline V gene lookup returns CDR1 LNHDA and CDR2 SQIVND (reference sequence).

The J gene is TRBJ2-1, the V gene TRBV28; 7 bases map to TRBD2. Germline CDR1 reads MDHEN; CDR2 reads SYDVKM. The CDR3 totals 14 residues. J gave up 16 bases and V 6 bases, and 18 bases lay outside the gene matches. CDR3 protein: CASRPRITSVGEFF. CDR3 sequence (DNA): TGTGCCAGCAGGCCAAGGATAACTAGCGTCGGCGAATTCTTC. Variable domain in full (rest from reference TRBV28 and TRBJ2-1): DVKVTQSSRYLVKRTGEKVFLECVQDMDHENMFWYRQDPGLGLRLIYFSYDVKMKEKGDIPEGYSVSREKKERFSLILESASTNQTSMYLCASRPRITSVGEFFGPGTRLTVL.

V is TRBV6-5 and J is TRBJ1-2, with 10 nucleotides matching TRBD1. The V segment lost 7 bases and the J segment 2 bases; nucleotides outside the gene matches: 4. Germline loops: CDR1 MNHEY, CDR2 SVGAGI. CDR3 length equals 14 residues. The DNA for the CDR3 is TGTGCCAGCATCGGGACAGGGGCGAACTATGGCTACACCTTC. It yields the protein CASIGTGANYGYTF.